One sample yielded the 26 T cell receptor beta chains listed below, sequenced in a study of regulatory T cells in long-lasting Graves disease. This sample's time point: persistent/refractory GD, antithyroid drugs over 5 years with positive TRAb. Construction of the TCR library relied on RNA isolated from PBMCs. HTBI primers from iRepertoire and Arm-PCR of CDR3 regions yielded the TCR beta libraries. Using its own MiXCR run on the multiplex PCR reads, TCRdb lists one record per CDR3 protein. This sample has 600,000 to 850,000 distinct CDR3 sequences, with about 32% found just once. The starting material was peripheral blood mononuclear cells (PBMCs), obtained when the disease was refractory, from a patient treated with antithyroid drugs. Every receptor here comes from a female donor with Graves disease.

This chain connects TRBV12-3 or TRBV12-4 to TRBJ2-5; no firm D call. This CDR3 is 13 amino acids long. V lost 6 bases and J 4 bases, leaving 12 bases between the germline ends. The CDR3 reads CASRPRARETQYF. The CDR3 region has the DNA TGTGCCAGCAGGCCCCGGGCTAGAGAGACCCAGTACTTC.

Regarding this clonotype: A much bigger clone sits one base away, suggesting this may be a read error. V and J are TRBV28 and TRBJ2-7, with D unresolved. Trimming pared 6 bases from V and 5 bases from J, leaving 23 bases between. The CDR3 has 16 amino acids. The germline CDR1 and CDR2 sequences are MDHEN and SYDVKM. CDR3 bases: TGTGCCAGCAGCCATACGTTTTGGCAGGCAACCCACGAGCAGTACTTC. This sequence encodes CASSHTFWQATHEQYF.

J is TRBJ1-2 and V is TRBV2, with D tentatively TRBD1 (6 bases). The V and J ends lost 4 bases and 4 bases respectively, with 13 bases between them. CDR1 and CDR2 (germline): SNHLY, FYNNEI. The CDR3 covers 14 residues. CDR3 residues: CASSGRGGPYGYTF. DNA for the CDR3: TGTGCCAGCAGTGGAAGGGGGGGCCCCTATGGCTACACCTTC. The full variable domain, in which reference TRBV2 and TRBJ1-2 provide the parts outside the CDR3, is EPEVTQTPSHQVTQMGQEVILRCVPISNHLYFYWYRQILGQKVEFLVSFYNNEISEKSEIFDDQFSVERPDGSNFTLKIRSTKLEDSAMYFCASSGRGGPYGYTFGSGTRLTVV.

This clonotype was seen only a few times. The chain couples TRBV7-9 to TRBJ1-4; D possibly corresponds to TRBD1 (5 bases). V dropped 4 bases and J dropped 8 bases, with 20 bases sitting between them. The CDR3 has 16 amino acids. Germline values: CDR1 SEHNR, CDR2 FQNEAQ (reference sequence). The CDR3 region is CASSSAAGFGLEKLFF. The DNA for the CDR3 is TGTGCCAGCAGCTCAGCAGCAGGGTTCGGGCTCGAAAAACTGTTTTTT. Combining the CDR3 with reference TRBV7-9 and TRBJ1-4 gives the whole variable domain DTGVSQNPRHKITKRGQNVTFRCDPISEHNRLYWYRQTLGQGPEFLTYFQNEAQLEKSRLLSDRFSAERPKGSFSTLEIQRTEQGDSAMYLCASSSAAGFGLEKLFFGSGTQLSVL.

This clonotype was seen a single time. The rearrangement joins TRBV5-1 to TRBJ1-3, with D possibly TRBD1 on 6 matching bases. The germline V and J ends were trimmed by 0 bases and 4 bases, with 11 bases remaining between them. CDR1 is SGHRS, CDR2 YFSETQ, per germline. The CDR3 contains 15 residues. DNA of the CDR3: TGCGCCAGCAGCTTGGCCGGGGACATAGGAAACACCATATATTTT. Translated, it gives CASSLAGDIGNTIYF. The whole variable domain, remainder taken from reference TRBV5-1 and TRBJ1-3, is KAGVTQTPRYLIKTRGQQVTLSCSPISGHRSVSWYQQTPGQGLQFLFEYFSETQRNKGNFPGRFSGRQFSNSRSEMNVSTLELGDSALYLCASSLAGDIGNTIYFGEGSWLTVV.

This clonotype was observed a handful of times. The chain combines TRBV5-1 with TRBJ1-4, with 9 bases identical to TRBD1. Germline values: CDR1 SGHRS, CDR2 YFSETQ. The CDR3 loop spans 15 amino acids. V lost 4 bases to trimming and J lost 4 bases; unmatched junction nucleotides: 5. CDR3 DNA sequence: TGCGCCAGCAGCATTGGACAGGGGAATAATGAAAAACTGTTTTTT. It yields the protein CASSIGQGNNEKLFF.

The chain employs TRBV25-1 and TRBJ1-4, with TRBD1 identical over 8 bases. The CDR3 length is 16 residues. V was pared by 5 bases and J by 7 bases, with 12 bases of the junction left unmatched. Looked up from germline, CDR1 is MGHDK and CDR2 is SYGVNS. In DNA, the CDR3 is TGTGCCAGCAGTCCCCGGCGGACAGGGAGCGCTGAAAAACTGTTTTTT. It encodes CASSPRRTGSAEKLFF.

The rearrangement uses TRBV2 and TRBJ1-2, with TRBD1 matching over 7 bases. Germline V gene data show CDR1 as SNHLY and CDR2 as FYNNEI. This CDR3 spans 14 amino acids. V was clipped by 5 bases and J by 6 bases; unmatched bases: 9. The DNA of the CDR3 is TGTGCCAGCAGTCTCGGGACAGTTCCCAATGGCTACACCTTC. This sequence encodes CASSLGTVPNGYTF. Full variable domain (rest looked up from reference TRBV2 and TRBJ1-2): EPEVTQTPSHQVTQMGQEVILRCVPISNHLYFYWYRQILGQKVEFLVSFYNNEISEKSEIFDDQFSVERPDGSNFTLKIRSTKLEDSAMYFCASSLGTVPNGYTFGSGTRLTVV.

The chain uses TRBV6-1 and TRBJ1-5, with D possibly being TRBD1 (5 bases). The CDR3 is 19 residues long. V shed 2 bases and J shed 4 bases, with 24 bases lying between them. The germline V gene has CDR1 MNHNS and CDR2 SASEGT. The CDR3 reads CASSELGLGGTGLNQPQHF. DNA of the CDR3: TGTGCCAGCAGTGAATTGGGTCTGGGGGGAACGGGACTGAATCAGCCCCAGCATTTT.

The rearrangement joins TRBV29-1 to TRBJ2-5; 8 bases are shared with TRBD1. Trimming took 7 bases from V and 4 from J; bases not matched to a gene: 5. Germline CDR1 is SQVTM and CDR2 is ANQGSEA. The CDR3 has 12 residues. The CDR3 here is CSGLQGGETQYF. CDR3 in DNA: TGCAGCGGATTACAGGGGGGAGAGACCCAGTACTTC.

This clonotype showed up just a few times. This chain connects TRBV18 to TRBJ1-1; D is possibly TRBD1 (5 bases). In germline, CDR1 is KGHSH, CDR2 LQKENI. V lost 3 bases and J lost 5, with 19 bases in between. This CDR3 is built from 16 residues. In DNA form, the CDR3 reads TGTGCCAGCTCACCTCTAGGAGGGACCGGGGAAACTGAAGCTTTCTTT. Protein sequence: CASSPLGGTGETEAFF.

The rearrangement joins TRBV7-9 to TRBJ1-5, with D tentatively TRBD1 (6 bases). The CDR3 totals 15 residues. Between the trimmed V and J ends, which lost 4 bases and 5 bases, there was a span of 15 bases. The germline V gene has CDR1 SEHNR and CDR2 FQNEAQ (reference sequence). As DNA, the CDR3 is TGTGCCAGCAGCTCTCTGGGGGCGGATTATCAGCCCCAGCATTTT. Translated, it gives CASSSLGADYQPQHF.

The CDR3 protein is CASKQAGSGETQYF. In DNA, the CDR3 is TGTGCCAGTAAGCAAGCGGGATCCGGGGAGACCCAGTACTTC. V and J are TRBV19 and TRBJ2-5, with 7 positions matching TRBD2. Germline V gene sequence: CDR1 LNHDA, CDR2 SQIVND (reference sequence). The CDR3 totals 14 residues. V trimming: 7 bases; J trimming: 5 bases; junction bases outside the gene matches: 10.

This clonotype appeared many times. V usage is TRBV2 and J usage is TRBJ2-5; D perhaps matches TRBD1 (5 bases). This CDR3 is 14 amino acids long. Looked up from germline, CDR1 is SNHLY and CDR2 is FYNNEI. V shed 1 base and J shed 6 bases, with 12 bases lying between them. CDR3 sequence reads: CASSEDRPNQTQYF. DNA of the CDR3: TGTGCCAGCAGTGAAGACAGGCCTAACCAGACCCAGTACTTC.

The chain carries TRBV28 and TRBJ2-3; D gene unclear. Trimming stripped 5 bases from V and 1 base from J, with 16 bases between. Looked up from germline, CDR1 is MDHEN and CDR2 is SYDVKM. CDR3 length: 16 residues. As DNA, the CDR3 is TGTGCCAGCAGTCCCCTTCTAGGTCAAGGCACAGATACGCAGTATTTT. Encoded protein: CASSPLLGQGTDTQYF.

The gene calls are TRBV28 and TRBJ2-7, with 7 bases matching TRBD1. The CDR3 sequence is 15 residues long. CDR1 is MDHEN, CDR2 SYDVKM, per germline. V was pared by 4 bases and J by 4 bases, with 10 bases of the junction left unmatched. CDR3 nucleotide sequence: TGTGCCAGCAGTTCCACTCAGGGGGTAACGTACGAGCAGTACTTC. Its protein is CASSSTQGVTYEQYF.

This chain uses TRBV6-2 or TRBV6-3 with TRBJ1-1; no reliable D call. Germline assignment: CDR1 MNHEY and CDR2 SVGEGT. The CDR3 covers 11 residues. V was cut by 0 bases and J by 9 bases, with 5 bases left in between. The CDR3 bases are TGTGCCAGCAGTTACTCTGATCAAGCTTTCTTT. As protein: CASSYSDQAFF.

Many counts were recorded for this clonotype. The rearrangement joins TRBV28 to TRBJ1-2; 8 bases agree with TRBD1. Germline V lookup: CDR1 MDHEN, CDR2 SYDVKM. The CDR3 runs 12 residues. Unmatched junction bases numbered 2, after V lost 6 bases and J lost 5 bases. DNA of the CDR3: TGTGCCAGCAGCAACAGGGGGTATGGCTACACCTTC. Its translation is CASSNRGYGYTF.

This clonotype was detected many times. V is TRBV28 and J is TRBJ1-5, with D possibly being TRBD1 (5 bases). Germline CDR1 is MDHEN and CDR2 is SYDVKM. The germline V and J ends were trimmed by 2 bases and 4 bases, with 15 bases remaining between them. The CDR3 covers 16 residues. Written as DNA, the CDR3 is TGTGCCAGCAGTTTAACCGGGGCAGGTGAGAATCAGCCCCAGCATTTT. Protein: CASSLTGAGENQPQHF.

In this sample, this clonotype turned up many times. The rearrangement joins TRBV18 to TRBJ2-1, with 9 bases identical to TRBD2. V trimming: 2 bases; J trimming: 8 bases; junction bases outside the gene matches: 7. The CDR3 is 15 residues long. Per germline, CDR1 KGHSH and CDR2 LQKENI. The CDR3 bases are TGTGCCAGCTCACCAAAAGCGGGAGGAGCGCATGAGCAGTTCTTC. This gives the protein CASSPKAGGAHEQFF.

This chain links TRBV19 with TRBJ2-5; D unclear. Germline CDR1 LNHDA, CDR2 SQIVND (reference sequence). This CDR3 is 13 amino acids long. V gave up 6 bases and J gave up 7 bases, with 15 bases separating them. The CDR3 here is CASSLVSSGTQYF. CDR3 nucleotides: TGTGCCAGTAGCCTCGTTAGCAGTGGGACCCAGTACTTC.

In its sample, this clonotype was seen many times. The chain recombines TRBV6-5 with TRBJ1-1; D gene ambiguous. Germline values: CDR1 MNHEY, CDR2 SVGAGI. Trimming removed 2 bases from V and 1 base from J, with 11 bases in between. The CDR3 is made up of 15 amino acids. The CDR3 region is CASSYDGRTNTEAFF. Here the CDR3 DNA reads TGTGCCAGCAGTTACGATGGCAGGACGAACACTGAAGCTTTCTTT.

Comments on this clonotype: A much larger clone lies one base from this, so it may be a read error. This chain links TRBV12-3 or TRBV12-4 with TRBJ1-2; 8 bases are shared with TRBD1. The CDR3 length is 16 residues. With 5 bases clipped from V and 5 bases from J, the junction kept 13 bases outside the gene matches. The CDR3 protein is CASSPSSGGFRYGYTF. CDR3 nucleotide sequence: TGTGCCAGCAGTCCTAGTTCAGGGGGCTTTCGATATGGCTACACCTTC.

The chain has TRBV6-9 and TRBJ1-5; the D gene is possibly TRBD1 (6 bases). The CDR3 spans 21 residues. Germline assignment: CDR1 MNHGY and CDR2 SVAAGI. Trimming removed 2 bases at V and 2 bases at J, with 28 bases between. The CDR3 bases are TGTGCCAGCAGTTATAACCCCCTCCAACAGGGTGATGACGGGGGCAATCAGCCCCAGCATTTT. The encoded protein is CASSYNPLQQGDDGGNQPQHF.

This clonotype was counted many times. The genes are TRBV20-1 and TRBJ1-1, with D perhaps matching TRBD1 (5 bases). V gave up 0 bases and J gave up 0 bases, with 11 bases separating them. This CDR3 is 15 amino acids long. The germline CDR1 and CDR2 sequences are DFQATT and SNEGSKA (reference sequence). The CDR3 DNA reads TGCAGTGCTAGAGATAGACAGAGAATGAACACTGAAGCTTTCTTT. It encodes CSARDRQRMNTEAFF.

The V and J genes are TRBV2 and TRBJ2-3; D remains ambiguous. V was cut by 9 bases and J by 6 bases, with 13 bases left in between. This CDR3 comprises 12 residues. From germline, CDR1 is SNHLY and CDR2 FYNNEI. This CDR3 is CARRRLGDTQYF. The CDR3 region has the DNA TGTGCCAGGAGAAGACTTGGGGATACGCAGTATTTT.